The rows below give T cell receptor beta chains drawn from one sample of a study of T cell responses to AZD1222 COVID-19 vaccine. The repertoire was sequenced with immunoSEQ multiplex PCR; TCRdb's copy has only in-frame clones and lacks some. Counted here are 130,000 to 150,000 clones, roughly 89% occurring once; the ten biggest clones make up around 1.7%. The sequenced sample was peripheral blood, obtained on day 0 of AZD1222 vaccination. The source is an adult in good health. Both conserved end residues are part of each CDR3. Each record gives: V gene, CDR3 protein.

>TRBV11-2
CASSLRGQGYNEQFF
>TRBV10-3
CAISETGTTQFF
>TRBV5-1
CASSLETVYEQYF
>TRBV2
CASSDEATPGEKLFF
>TRBV5-1
CASSLSGRGFYEQYF
>TRBV10-3
CAISESKYPVPGQGNPEQYF
>TRBV10-2
CASSSPEGKGLAGGANEQFF
>TRBV19
CASSEGVLGDTQYF
>TRBV6-5
CASSYTGTPHQPQHF
>TRBV11-2
CASSTLDRADTQYF
>TRBV7-9
CASSLTGVETQYF
>TRBV6-5
CASSYKYSSYEQYF
>TRBV28
CASTSFPSSYEQYF
>TRBV7-3
CASSSGTGGNTEAFF
>TRBV10-3
CASSGAARGDTEAFF
>TRBV4-1
CASSQEKAWGYEQYF
>TRBV9
CASSVLAGGYNEQFF
>TRBV2
CASSPPGGLAGPYEQYF
>TRBV7-9
CASSLYLSQFSGNTIYF
>TRBV15
CATSRDTFSTGEQYF
>TRBV5-4
CASSIQGSGVGYTF
>TRBV27
CASRSTGEYGYTF